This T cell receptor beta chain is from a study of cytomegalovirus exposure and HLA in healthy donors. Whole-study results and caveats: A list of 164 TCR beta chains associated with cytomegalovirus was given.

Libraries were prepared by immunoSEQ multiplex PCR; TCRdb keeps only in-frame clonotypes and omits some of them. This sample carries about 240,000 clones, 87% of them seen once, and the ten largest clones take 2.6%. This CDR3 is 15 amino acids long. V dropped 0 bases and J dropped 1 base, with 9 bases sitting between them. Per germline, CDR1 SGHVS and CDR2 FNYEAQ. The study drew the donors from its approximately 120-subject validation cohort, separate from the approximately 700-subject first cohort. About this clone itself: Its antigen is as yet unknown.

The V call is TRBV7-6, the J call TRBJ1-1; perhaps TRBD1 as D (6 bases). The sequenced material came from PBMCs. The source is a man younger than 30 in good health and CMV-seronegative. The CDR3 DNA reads TGTGCCAGCAGCTTAGCAAAGGGGGAGAACACTGAAGCTTTCTTT. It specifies CASSLAKGENTEAFF. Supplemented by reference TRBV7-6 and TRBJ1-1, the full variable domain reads GAGVSQSPRYKVTKRGQDVALRCDPISGHVSLYWYRQALGQGPEFLTYFNYEAQQDKSGLPNDRFSAERPEGSISTLTIQRTEQRDSAMYRCASSLAKGENTEAFFGQGTRLTVV.